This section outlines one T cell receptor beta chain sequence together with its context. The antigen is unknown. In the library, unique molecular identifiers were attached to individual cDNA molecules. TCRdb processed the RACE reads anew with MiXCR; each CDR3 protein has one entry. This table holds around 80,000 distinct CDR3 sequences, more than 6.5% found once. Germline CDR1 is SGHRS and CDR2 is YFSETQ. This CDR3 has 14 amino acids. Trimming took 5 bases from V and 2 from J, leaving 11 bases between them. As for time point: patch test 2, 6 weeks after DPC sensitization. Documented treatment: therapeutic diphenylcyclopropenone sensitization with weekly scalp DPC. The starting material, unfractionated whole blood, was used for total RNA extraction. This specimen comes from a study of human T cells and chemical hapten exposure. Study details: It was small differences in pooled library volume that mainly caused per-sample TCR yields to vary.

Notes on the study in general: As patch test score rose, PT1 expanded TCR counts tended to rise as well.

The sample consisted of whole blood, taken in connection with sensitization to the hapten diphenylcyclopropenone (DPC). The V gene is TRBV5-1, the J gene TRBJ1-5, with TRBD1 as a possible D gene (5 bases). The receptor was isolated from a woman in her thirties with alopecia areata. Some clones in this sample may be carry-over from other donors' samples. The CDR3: CASSRSGGNQPQHF. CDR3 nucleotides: TGCGCCAGCAGTCGTTCGGGGGGCAATCAGCCCCAGCATTTT. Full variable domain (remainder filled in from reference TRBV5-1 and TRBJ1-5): KAGVTQTPRYLIKTRGQQVTLSCSPISGHRSVSWYQQTPGQGLQFLFEYFSETQRNKGNFPGRFSGRQFSNSRSEMNVSTLELGDSALYLCASSRSGGNQPQHFGDGTRLSIL.